This TCR beta chain was identified during a study of radiation and T cells in renal cell carcinoma. Time point meaning: blood 4 weeks post-SBRT, at nephrectomy. The sample's treatment: 15 Gy SBRT to primary tumor, nephrectomy 4 weeks later. Sequencing used immunoSEQ multiplex PCR; TCRdb keeps in-frame clones, though not all of them. The sample has roughly 100,000 clones, 70% to 85% seen once. The sequencing here drew on blood, taken from a patient whose treatment included radiotherapy and nephrectomy. The receptor's source is a man aged 60 to 75 with renal cell carcinoma.

CDR3 loop: CATRAGRGPPYEQYF. The CDR3 nucleotides read TGTGCCACCCGGGCTGGGAGGGGGCCACCCTACGAGCAGTACTTC. The rearrangement uses TRBV19 and TRBJ2-7; TRBD1 or TRBD2 may be the D gene (7 bases each). Germline-derived CDR1 and CDR2 are LNHDA and SQIVND (reference sequence). The V end lost 10 bases, the J end lost 2 bases, and 21 bases lay between the germline ends. CDR3 length: 15 residues.